The 3 T cell receptor beta chains below were found in one sample sequenced in a study of T cell repertoires in cytomegalovirus infection. The antigens these receptors bind are not known. TCRdb reprocessed the reads with MiXCR, giving one entry per CDR3 protein. Of 20,000 to 25,000 distinct CDR3 sequences listed, roughly two fifths are singletons. The sequencing here drew on CD8+ T cells from cultured PBMCs, taken from culture after CMV antigen stimulation. Receptor source: a human donor in good health (CMV status not recorded). Some clones in this sample may be carry-over from other donors' samples.

The gene calls are TRBV12-3 or TRBV12-4 and TRBJ2-1; 10 bases align to TRBD2. This CDR3 has 15 amino acids. Trimming cost V 6 bases and J 6 bases; bases outside gene matches: 8. CDR3: CASRISGGYSNEQFF. The CDR3 region has the DNA TGTGCCAGCAGGATTAGCGGGGGGTACTCCAATGAGCAGTTCTTC.

The CDR3 spells CASSQQMGQGITGELFF. The CDR3, as DNA: TGTGCCAGCAGCCAGCAAATGGGACAGGGCATCACCGGGGAGCTGTTTTTT. V and J are TRBV7-9 and TRBJ2-2; 9 bases are shared with TRBD1. The V gene's germline CDR1 is SEHNR and CDR2 FQNEAQ (reference sequence). The CDR3 contains 17 residues. The V and J ends lost 5 bases and 4 bases, in that order; junction bases with no gene match: 11.

V usage is TRBV7-8 and J usage is TRBJ1-1; D not resolved. CDR3 length: 15 amino acids. CDR1 is SGHVS, CDR2 FQNEAQ, per germline. The V gene lost 1 base and the J gene lost 4 bases, with 13 bases spanning the gap. The CDR3 loop reads CASSLDPQPSTEAFF. The CDR3, as DNA: TGTGCCAGCAGCTTAGATCCGCAACCGAGCACTGAAGCTTTCTTT.